This TCR beta chain was obtained from a study of OX40 agonist ivuxolimab in advanced cancers. General study results and limits: Average numbers of expanded clones were greater in CD8+ T cells than in CD4+.

Trimming removed 5 bases from V and 5 bases from J, with 19 bases in between. Germline V CDR1 and CDR2: SGHDT, YYEEEE. The CDR3 length is 15 residues. About this clone itself: Its antigen is as yet unknown.

The method was immunoSEQ multiplex PCR; TCRdb's version includes in-frame clones alone and lacks a portion of them. The sample records 35,000 to 45,000 clones, approximately 80% being singletons. The chain employs TRBV5-6 and TRBJ1-2, with a possible D match to TRBD1 (6 bases). This clonotype was obtained from an adult with an advanced solid tumor such as melanoma, head and neck, liver or kidney cancer. The sequencing here drew on CD4+ or CD8+ T cells sorted from blood, taken in a trial of the OX40 agonist ivuxolimab. CDR3 DNA: TGTGCCAGCAGTTTCCGGGACATTCCTTTGTATGGCTACACCTTC. This codes for CASSFRDIPLYGYTF.